A selection of T cell receptor beta chains follows, all from one sample in a study of cytomegalovirus exposure and HLA in healthy donors. The repertoire was sequenced with immunoSEQ multiplex PCR; TCRdb's copy has only in-frame clones and lacks some. The sample records around 200,000 clones, roughly 80% being singletons. The source material was PBMCs. The receptors were sampled from a girl aged 10-17 years in good health and CMV-seronegative. Each CDR3 is given with its conserved first and last residue. D genes are given only for firm matches. The size of a clone is reported for some rows only, either as once, few or many, or as a class for expanded clones.

J: TRBJ2-7
D: TRBD2
size: .
V: TRBV5-1
CDR3: CASSWRQTSGRAGSSYEQYF
DNA: TGCGCCAGCAGCTGGCGACAGACTAGCGGGAGGGCAGGGAGCTCCTACGAGCAGTACTTC

J: TRBJ1-1
D: .
size: .
V: TRBV30
CDR3: CAWSVRGGVGIEAFF
DNA: TGTGCCTGGAGTGTACGGGGAGGGGTCGGTATTGAAGCTTTCTTT

J: TRBJ1-5
D: .
size: .
V: TRBV6-5
CDR3: CASSYSGGAQPQHF
DNA: TGTGCCAGCAGTTACTCTGGCGGAGCTCAGCCCCAGCATTTT

J: TRBJ2-5
D: .
size: once
V: TRBV4-1
CDR3: CASSQTEQVETQYF
DNA: TGCGCCAGCAGCCAAACTGAACAGGTGGAGACCCAGTACTTC

J: TRBJ2-7
D: TRBD1
size: .
V: TRBV5-1
CDR3: CASSFGTGPPYEQYF
DNA: TGCGCCAGCAGCTTCGGGACAGGTCCACCCTACGAGCAGTACTTC

J: TRBJ2-2
D: .
size: .
V: TRBV7-2
CDR3: CASSHRATGELFF
DNA: TGTGCCAGCAGTCATCGAGCGACCGGGGAGCTGTTTTTT

J: TRBJ2-2
D: TRBD2
size: .
V: TRBV6-6
CDR3: CASSYGREGNTGELFF
DNA: TGTGCCAGCAGTTACGGGCGGGAGGGGAACACCGGGGAGCTGTTTTTT

J: TRBJ2-3
D: TRBD2
size: .
V: TRBV9
CDR3: CASSPRTSGAISSTQYF
DNA: TGTGCCAGCAGCCCCCGGACTAGCGGGGCCATATCGTCTACGCAGTATTTT

J: TRBJ2-7
D: .
size: .
V: TRBV28
CDR3: CASAPTDSPPVQYF
DNA: TGTGCCAGCGCCCCCACCGATAGCCCCCCGGTGCAGTACTTC

J: TRBJ2-7
D: TRBD2
size: .
V: TRBV27
CDR3: CASRGLAGLTFYEQYF
DNA: TGTGCCAGCAGAGGACTAGCGGGGTTGACTTTCTACGAGCAGTACTTC

J: TRBJ1-1
D: .
size: .
V: TRBV7-8
CDR3: CASSPPNTEAFF
DNA: TGTGCCAGCAGCCCTCCTAACACTGAAGCTTTCTTT

J: TRBJ1-2
D: .
size: .
V: TRBV6-1
CDR3: CASSANRGLRRGYTF
DNA: TGTGCCAGCAGTGCTAACCGCGGACTTCGGAGGGGCTACACCTTC

J: TRBJ2-1
D: TRBD2
size: few
V: TRBV5-5
CDR3: CASSLSASGSRYRFF
DNA: TGTGCCAGCAGCTTGTCGGCTAGCGGGAGTAGGTATCGGTTCTTC

J: TRBJ1-1
D: .
size: .
V: TRBV7-9
CDR3: CASSPNSEAFF
DNA: TGTGCCAGCAGCCCAAATTCTGAAGCTTTCTTT

J: TRBJ2-1
D: .
size: .
V: TRBV28
CDR3: CASSSSGPGAQFF
DNA: TGTGCCAGCAGTTCCTCAGGCCCAGGGGCGCAGTTCTTC